Below are 5 T cell receptor beta chains sequenced from a single sample in a study of blood T cells in healthy people across ages. Sample-barcoded 5' priming and a J-beta primer mix drove a second PCR of roughly 6 to 12 cycles. TCRdb re-called the 5' RACE reads through MiXCR, storing one row per CDR3 protein. Among roughly 900,000 distinct CDR3 sequences listed, roughly 26% were seen once. The source material was blood. Receptors were obtained from a woman of 80 years or more in good health.

There are many counts of this clonotype. V usage is TRBV6-2 or TRBV6-3 and J usage is TRBJ2-3; no clear D gene. The V and J ends lost 4 bases and 12 bases respectively, with 11 bases between them. This CDR3 is built from 11 residues. CDR1 is MNHEY and CDR2 is SVGEGT in the germline V gene. The CDR3 is CASSSDWIQYF. The CDR3 DNA follows: TGTGCCAGCAGTTCCGACTGGATACAGTATTTT.

The chain employs TRBV20-1 and TRBJ2-4, with 13 bases lining up with TRBD2. Germline CDR1 DFQATT, CDR2 SNEGSKA (reference sequence). CDR3 length: 18 amino acids. Trimming at V came to 3 bases and at J to 0 bases, leaving 8 bases not matched to a gene. DNA of the CDR3: TGCAGTGCTAGGGGCGGACTAGCGGGAGCCGAAGCCAAAAACATTCAGTACTTC. Amino acid sequence: CSARGGLAGAEAKNIQYF.

This clonotype was recorded many times. The chain employs TRBV7-8 and TRBJ1-5, with 9 positions matching TRBD1. The CDR3 is 17 amino acids. In germline, CDR1 is SGHVS, CDR2 FQNEAQ. The ends lost 4 bases at V and 0 bases at J; junction bases unmatched: 7. This chain's CDR3 is CASSSGQGLISNQPQHF. The DNA for the CDR3 is TGTGCCAGCAGCTCGGGACAGGGCCTCATTAGCAATCAGCCCCAGCATTTT. The whole variable domain, filled in from reference TRBV7-8 and TRBJ1-5, reads GAGVSQSPRYKVAKRGQDVALRCDPISGHVSLFWYQQALGQGPEFLTYFQNEAQLDKSGLPSDRFFAERPEGSVSTLKIQRTQQEDSAVYLCASSSGQGLISNQPQHFGDGTRLSIL.

A note on this clonotype: A much larger clone is a single base away; this may be a read error. CDR3 amino acids: CASSIPRVGPYEQYF. The CDR3, as DNA: TGTGCCAGCAGTATCCCCCGAGTCGGCCCCTACGAGCAGTACTTC. The chain couples TRBV6-5 to TRBJ2-7; D uncertain. CDR3 length: 15 amino acids. Germline CDR1 reads MNHEY; CDR2 reads SVGAGI. V dropped 5 bases and J dropped 2 bases, with 16 bases sitting between them.

There are a few counts of this clonotype. The genes are TRBV29-1 and TRBJ2-5; 8 positions match TRBD1. With 7 bases clipped from V and 2 bases from J, the junction kept 9 bases outside the gene matches. Per germline, CDR1 SQVTM and CDR2 ANQGSEA. The CDR3 totals 14 residues. The CDR3 nucleotides read TGCAGCGGGGGACAGGCCAACCAACAAGAGACCCAGTACTTC. Its protein is CSGGQANQQETQYF.